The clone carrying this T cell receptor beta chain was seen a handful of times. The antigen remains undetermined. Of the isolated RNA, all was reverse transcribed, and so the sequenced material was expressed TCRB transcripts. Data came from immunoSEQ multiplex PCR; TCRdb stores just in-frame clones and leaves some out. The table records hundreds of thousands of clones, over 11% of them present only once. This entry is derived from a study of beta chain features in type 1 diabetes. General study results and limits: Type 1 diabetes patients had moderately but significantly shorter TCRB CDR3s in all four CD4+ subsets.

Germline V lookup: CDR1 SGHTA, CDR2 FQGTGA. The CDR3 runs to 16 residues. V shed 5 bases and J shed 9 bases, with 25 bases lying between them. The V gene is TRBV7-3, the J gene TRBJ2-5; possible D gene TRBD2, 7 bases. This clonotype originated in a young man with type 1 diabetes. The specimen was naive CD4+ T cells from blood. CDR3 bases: TGTGCCAGCAGCCCCACCCACGGCGGCGGGGGCCGGGCCCAGTACTTC. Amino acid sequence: CASSPTHGGGGRAQYF.